This T cell receptor (beta chain) was sequenced for a study of CD8 T cells in ankylosing spondylitis. The CDR3 sequence is 14 residues long. Germline V gene lookup returns CDR1 SEHNR and CDR2 FQNEAQ (reference sequence). V dropped 3 bases and J dropped 6 bases, with 11 bases sitting between them. It was by quantitative 5'-RACE with molecular barcodes that TCR beta libraries were made. One entry per CDR3 protein results from TCRdb running MiXCR on the 5' RACE reads. Of a few hundred thousand distinct CDR3 sequences listed, about 15% were seen once; the top ten hold approximately 1%. This clonotype was recorded a few times. Its specificity is not known. Whole-study findings and limits: One TCR beta motif, made up of about 8 highly homologous variants, appeared characteristic of ankylosing spondylitis blood. The clones that were linked to disease were reported to be significantly enriched in matched synovial fluid samples from ankylosing spondylitis patients.

This TCR was recovered from a male donor with ankylosing spondylitis. The sequencing input was blood, either unsorted or a sorted T cell fraction (not recorded which). The gene calls are TRBV7-9 and TRBJ2-2; perhaps TRBD1 as D (5 bases). In DNA form, the CDR3 reads TGTGCCAGCAGCTTCCCAGGGTTTGCCGGGGAGCTGTTTTTT. Its translation is CASSFPGFAGELFF.